This is a list of T cell receptor beta chains from one sample in a study of molecular identifiers for immune sequencing clone quantification. Using its own MiXCR run on the PCR reads, TCRdb lists one record per CDR3 protein. The sample lists 600,000 to 650,000 distinct CDR3 sequences; roughly 21% were seen once. The source material was naive CD8+ T cells from blood, with Jurkat cell RNA spiked in. These receptors all stem from a human donor in good health. Some libraries in this study had Jurkat cell RNA spiked in. The CDR3 runs from the conserved cysteine through the conserved F or W. D genes are given only for firm matches. The size field is filled for only some rows; it gives once, few, many or a size class.

D gene,J gene,V gene,clone size,CDR3 protein,CDR3 DNA
NA,TRBJ2-7,TRBV5-4,NA,CASSLYPGAQDEQYF,TGTGCCAGCAGCTTGTATCCGGGGGCGCAAGACGAGCAGTACTTC
NA,TRBJ2-1,TRBV3-1,few,CASRGMRDSEQFF,TGTGCCAGCCGCGGTATGAGGGATAGTGAGCAGTTCTTC
NA,TRBJ1-1,TRBV6-5,many,CASSRLGTEAFF,TGTGCCAGCAGTCGGTTGGGCACTGAAGCTTTCTTT
NA,TRBJ1-1,TRBV4-3,many,CASSQDRWSYTEAFF,TGCGCCAGCAGCCAAGATCGTTGGTCCTACACTGAAGCTTTCTTT
NA,TRBJ2-7,TRBV3-1,NA,CASANFGFYEQYF,TGTGCCAGCGCAAATTTTGGGTTCTACGAGCAGTACTTC
NA,TRBJ2-2,TRBV15,many,CATSSNLPGSLTSTGELFF,TGTGCCACCAGCTCCAACTTGCCAGGGTCCTTAACGAGTACCGGGGAGCTGTTTTTT
TRBD2,TRBJ2-1,TRBV6-2/TRBV6-3,few,CASSTTSWGEGFF,TGTGCCAGCAGTACGACTAGCTGGGGGGAGGGATTCTTC
TRBD1,TRBJ2-7,TRBV5-6,many,CASSFGQASYEQYF,TGTGCCAGCAGCTTCGGACAGGCCTCCTACGAGCAGTACTTC
NA,TRBJ2-7,TRBV28,many,CASSPRDFTYEQYF,TGTGCCAGCAGTCCCCGGGACTTTACCTACGAGCAGTACTTC
NA,TRBJ2-2,TRBV30,many,CAWSVGGGELFF,TGTGCCTGGAGTGTAGGAGGCGGGGAGCTGTTTTTT
TRBD1,TRBJ1-1,TRBV7-9,many,CASSSPGQVSRNTEAFF,TGTGCCAGCAGCTCCCCGGGACAGGTCTCTAGGAACACTGAAGCTTTCTTT
NA,TRBJ1-1,TRBV7-9,few,CASINPMNTEAFF,TGTGCCAGCATTAACCCCATGAACACTGAAGCTTTCTTT
TRBD1,TRBJ1-1,TRBV5-4,many,CASSWDSSTEAFF,TGTGCCAGCAGCTGGGACAGTAGCACTGAAGCTTTCTTT
NA,TRBJ1-4,TRBV5-8,NA,CASSPGLDEKLFF,TGTGCCAGCAGCCCCGGCCTTGATGAAAAACTGTTTTTT
TRBD2,TRBJ2-1,TRBV4-3,NA,CASSQDPAGGPWDNEQFF,TGCGCCAGCAGCCAAGATCCAGCGGGGGGGCCATGGGACAATGAGCAGTTCTTC
NA,TRBJ1-1,TRBV9,many,CASSEMTDSNTEAFF,TGTGCCAGCAGCGAGATGACAGATTCGAACACTGAAGCTTTCTTT
TRBD2,TRBJ2-3,TRBV7-9,many,CASSSGTSSITDTQYF,TGTGCCAGCAGTTCCGGGACTAGCTCTATCACAGATACGCAGTATTTT
NA,TRBJ2-1,TRBV20-1,NA,CSGYLYNGQFF,TGCAGTGGCTACCTCTACAATGGGCAGTTCTTC
NA,TRBJ2-7,TRBV5-4,many,CASRAGGEQYF,TGTGCCAGTCGGGCGGGCGGCGAGCAGTACTTC
NA,TRBJ1-1,TRBV5-1,many,CASSLPGTEAFF,TGTGCCAGCAGTTTGCCAGGCACTGAAGCTTTCTTT
NA,TRBJ2-5,TRBV9,NA,CASSPTSLAQETQYF,TGTGCCAGCAGCCCCACCTCTTTGGCCCAAGAGACCCAGTACTTC
NA,TRBJ2-7,TRBV27,few,CASRGGTKTYEQYF,TGTGCCAGCAGAGGGGGGACTAAGACCTACGAGCAGTACTTC
NA,TRBJ1-1,TRBV5-4,many,CASSPPDRTEAFF,TGTGCCAGCAGCCCCCCGGACAGAACTGAAGCTTTCTTT
TRBD2,TRBJ2-5,TRBV5-1,few,CASSQLASWETQYF,TGCGCCAGCAGCCAACTAGCGAGCTGGGAGACCCAGTACTTC
TRBD2,TRBJ2-5,TRBV7-6,NA,CASSRTSGGQETQYF,TGTGCCAGCAGCAGGACTAGCGGGGGCCAAGAGACCCAGTACTTC
NA,TRBJ2-7,TRBV27,few,CASSLAPPVQAREQYF,TGTGCCAGCAGTTTAGCCCCCCCCGTCCAGGCCAGGGAGCAGTACTTC
NA,TRBJ1-2,TRBV19,few,CASSMTLFNGYTF,TGTGCCAGTAGTATGACGCTTTTCAATGGCTACACCTTC
TRBD2,TRBJ2-5,TRBV30,NA,CAWRATLAGVRETQYF,TGTGCCTGGAGAGCCACACTAGCGGGGGTTAGGGAGACCCAGTACTTC
NA,TRBJ1-2,TRBV12-3/TRBV12-4,many,CASSPTAEYGYTF,TGTGCCAGCAGCCCGACGGCGGAATATGGCTACACCTTC